The entry below gives a single T cell receptor (beta chain) sequence along with its context. The antigen is not known. Trimming took off 3 bases at V and 0 bases at J, with 9 bases between the two ends. Germline CDR1 MNHNS, CDR2 SASEGT. The CDR3 consists of 15 residues. The record originates from a study of chemoradiotherapy in HPV16-positive cancers. Background on the study: Functional T-cell assays on two HPV16-positive patients' cells defined candidate HPV-specific clones and common TCR motifs. The study, taken as a whole, reports: Better recurrence-free survival went with HPV-responsive T-cell expansion in HPV16-positive patients.

Sequenced by immunoSEQ multiplex PCR; TCRdb stores in-frame clones only, minus some. The table shows some 12,000 clones, with 80% to 90% occurring only once. This specimen consisted of blood, obtained from a patient who underwent chemoradiotherapy. This rearrangement joins TRBV6-1 to TRBJ1-3; no clear D gene. This TCR derives from a human donor with HPV-associated anogenital cancer. The CDR3 region is CASSERRFSGNTIYF. CDR3 bases: TGTGCCAGCAGTGAGAGAAGGTTCTCTGGAAACACCATATATTTT.